Sequencing of this TCR beta chain was carried out in a study of cytomegalovirus exposure and HLA in healthy donors. Study-level background: A subsequent analysis reported that the roughly 120 validation repertoires were produced on the same platform that had also been used for the 600 to 800 first-cohort repertoires. Overall study findings and caveats: Some TCR beta chains (164 of them) were listed as cytomegalovirus-associated.

A note on this clone: Its antigen is not known.

TCRdb's table, derived via immunoSEQ multiplex PCR, lists solely in-frame clones and lacks some. The repertoire includes about 120,000 clones, roughly 88% of them detected once, and about 6% sits in the top ten. This TCR derives from a young woman in good health and CMV-seropositive. Sequenced input: PBMCs.

CDR3 bases: TGTGCCAGCAGCCGGTCCAGGGTTGGGACTGAAGCTTTCTTT. Translated, it gives CASSRSRVGTEAFF. The rearrangement joins TRBV14 to TRBJ1-1; the D gene is possibly TRBD1 (5 bases). V was pared by 4 bases and J by 5 bases, with 14 bases between. This CDR3 comprises 14 residues. CDR1 and CDR2 (germline): SGHDN, FVKESK.